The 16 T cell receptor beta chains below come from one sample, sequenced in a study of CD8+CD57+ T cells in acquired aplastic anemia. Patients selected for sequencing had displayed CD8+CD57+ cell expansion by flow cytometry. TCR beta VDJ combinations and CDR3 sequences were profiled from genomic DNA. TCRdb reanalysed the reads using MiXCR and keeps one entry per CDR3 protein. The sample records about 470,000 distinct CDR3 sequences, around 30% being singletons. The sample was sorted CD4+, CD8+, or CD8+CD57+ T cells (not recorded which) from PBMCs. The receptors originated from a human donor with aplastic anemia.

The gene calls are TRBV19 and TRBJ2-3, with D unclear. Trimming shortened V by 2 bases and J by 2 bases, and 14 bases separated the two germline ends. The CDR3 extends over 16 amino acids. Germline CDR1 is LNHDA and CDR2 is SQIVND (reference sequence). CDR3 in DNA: TGTGCCAGTAGTATAAGTGGCGCTGGATACACAGATACGCAGTATTTT. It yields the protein CASSISGAGYTDTQYF.

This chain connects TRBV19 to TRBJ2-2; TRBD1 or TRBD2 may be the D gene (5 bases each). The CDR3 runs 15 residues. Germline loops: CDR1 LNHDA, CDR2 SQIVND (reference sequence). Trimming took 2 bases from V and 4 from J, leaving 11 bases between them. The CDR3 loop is CASSISRGTTGELFF. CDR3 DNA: TGTGCCAGTAGTATATCGAGGGGAACCACCGGGGAGCTGTTTTTT.

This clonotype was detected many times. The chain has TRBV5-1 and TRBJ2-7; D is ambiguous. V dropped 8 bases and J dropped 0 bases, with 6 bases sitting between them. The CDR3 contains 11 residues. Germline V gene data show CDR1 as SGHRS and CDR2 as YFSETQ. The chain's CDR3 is CARGSSYEQYF. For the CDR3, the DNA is TGCGCCAGGGGATCCTCCTACGAGCAGTACTTC.

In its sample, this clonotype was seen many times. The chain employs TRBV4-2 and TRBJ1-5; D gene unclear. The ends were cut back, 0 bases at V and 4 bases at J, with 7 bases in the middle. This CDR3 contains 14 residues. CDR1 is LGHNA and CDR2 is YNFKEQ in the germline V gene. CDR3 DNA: TGTGCCAGCAGCCAAGATCTTAGGAATCAGCCCCAGCATTTT. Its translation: CASSQDLRNQPQHF.

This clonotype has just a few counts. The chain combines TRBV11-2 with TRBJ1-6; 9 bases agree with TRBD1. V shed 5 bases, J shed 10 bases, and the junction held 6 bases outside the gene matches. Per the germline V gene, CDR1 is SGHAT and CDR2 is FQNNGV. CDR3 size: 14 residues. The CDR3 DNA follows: TGTGCCAGCAGCCAGCCCACAGGGGGCTCACCCCTCCACTTT. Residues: CASSQPTGGSPLHF. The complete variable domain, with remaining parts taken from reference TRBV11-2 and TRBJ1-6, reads EAGVAQSPRYKIIEKRQSVAFWCNPISGHATLYWYQQILGQGPKLLIQFQNNGVVDDSQLPKDRFSAERLKGVDSTLKIQPAKLEDSAVYLCASSQPTGGSPLHFGNGTRLTVT.

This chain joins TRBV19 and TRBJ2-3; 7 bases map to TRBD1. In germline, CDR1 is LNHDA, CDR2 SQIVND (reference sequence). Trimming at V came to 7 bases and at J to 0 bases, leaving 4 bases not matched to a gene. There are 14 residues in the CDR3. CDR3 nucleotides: TGTGCCAGTACGCCGGGACAGAGCACAGATACGCAGTATTTT. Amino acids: CASTPGQSTDTQYF.

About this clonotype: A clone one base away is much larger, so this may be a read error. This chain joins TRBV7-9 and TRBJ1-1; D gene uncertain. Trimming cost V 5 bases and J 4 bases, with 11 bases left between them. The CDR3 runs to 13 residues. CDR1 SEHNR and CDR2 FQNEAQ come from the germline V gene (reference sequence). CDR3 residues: CASSPGKSTEAFF. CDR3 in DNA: TGTGCCAGCAGCCCAGGAAAGAGCACTGAAGCTTTCTTT. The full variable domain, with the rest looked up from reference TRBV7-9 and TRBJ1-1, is DTGVSQNPRHKITKRGQNVTFRCDPISEHNRLYWYRQTLGQGPEFLTYFQNEAQLEKSRLLSDRFSAERPKGSFSTLEIQRTEQGDSAMYLCASSPGKSTEAFFGQGTRLTVV.

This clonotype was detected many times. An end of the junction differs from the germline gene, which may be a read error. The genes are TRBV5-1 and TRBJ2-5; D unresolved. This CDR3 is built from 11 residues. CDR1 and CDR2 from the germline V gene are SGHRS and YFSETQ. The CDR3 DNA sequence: TGTGCCAGTAGTATCCAAGAGACCCAGTACTTC. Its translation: CASSIQETQYF.

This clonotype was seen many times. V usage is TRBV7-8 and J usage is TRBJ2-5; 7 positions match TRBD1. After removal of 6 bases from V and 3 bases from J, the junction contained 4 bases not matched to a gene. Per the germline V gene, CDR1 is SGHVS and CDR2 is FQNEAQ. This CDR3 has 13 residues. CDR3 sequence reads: CASSLDRKETQYF. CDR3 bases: TGTGCCAGCAGTCTGGACAGGAAAGAGACCCAGTACTTC.

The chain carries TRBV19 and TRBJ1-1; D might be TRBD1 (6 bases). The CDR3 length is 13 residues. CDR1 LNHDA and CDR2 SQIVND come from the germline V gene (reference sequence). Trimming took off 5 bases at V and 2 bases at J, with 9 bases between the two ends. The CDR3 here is CASSGTPNTEAFF. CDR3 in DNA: TGTGCCAGTAGTGGGACACCCAACACTGAAGCTTTCTTT.

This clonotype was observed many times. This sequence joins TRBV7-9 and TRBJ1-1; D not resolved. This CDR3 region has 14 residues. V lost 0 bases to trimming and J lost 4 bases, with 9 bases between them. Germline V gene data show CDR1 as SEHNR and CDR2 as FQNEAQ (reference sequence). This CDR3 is CASSLARSATEAFF. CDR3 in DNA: TGTGCCAGCAGCTTAGCAAGGTCAGCCACTGAAGCTTTCTTT.

Here the CDR3 DNA reads TGCAGTGTTCGGGACGGTCGGTTTTATAGCAATCAGCCCCAGCATTTT. Its protein is CSVRDGRFYSNQPQHF. The chain links TRBV20-1 to TRBJ1-5; a weak D match, TRBD1 (5 bases). V was clipped by 7 bases and J by 0 bases, with 19 bases between them. Germline V gene sequence: CDR1 DFQATT, CDR2 SNEGSKA (reference sequence). The CDR3 spans 16 residues.

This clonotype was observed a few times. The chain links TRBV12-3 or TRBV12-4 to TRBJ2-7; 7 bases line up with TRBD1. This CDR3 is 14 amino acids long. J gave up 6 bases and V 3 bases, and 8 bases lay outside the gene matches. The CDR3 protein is CASSFRGRLSEQYF. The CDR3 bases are TGTGCCAGCAGTTTTAGGGGGCGCTTGTCCGAGCAGTACTTC.

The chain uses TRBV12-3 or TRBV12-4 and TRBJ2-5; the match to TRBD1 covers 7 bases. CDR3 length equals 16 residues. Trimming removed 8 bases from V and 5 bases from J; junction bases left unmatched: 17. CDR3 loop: CASRKKRQGGWETQYF. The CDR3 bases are TGTGCCAGCCGGAAAAAGCGACAGGGCGGGTGGGAGACCCAGTACTTC.

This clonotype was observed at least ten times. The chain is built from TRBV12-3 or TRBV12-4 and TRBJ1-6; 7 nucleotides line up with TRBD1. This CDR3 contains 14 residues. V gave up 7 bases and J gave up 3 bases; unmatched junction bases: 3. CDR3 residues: CASNNRGYNSPLHF. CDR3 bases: TGTGCCAGCAACAACAGGGGCTATAATTCACCCCTCCACTTT.

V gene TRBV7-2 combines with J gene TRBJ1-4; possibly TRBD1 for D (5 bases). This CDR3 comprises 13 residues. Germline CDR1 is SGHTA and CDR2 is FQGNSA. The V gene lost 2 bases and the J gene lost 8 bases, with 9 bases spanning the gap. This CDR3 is CASSLQGREKLFF. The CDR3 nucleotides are TGTGCCAGCAGCTTACAGGGACGGGAAAAACTGTTTTTT.